This T cell receptor (beta chain) was sequenced in a study of shared clonotypes between healthy human individuals. A CD45RA-negative memory subset and a CD45RA+ naive subset were separated from the CD4+ cells. Clones were read by immunoSEQ multiplex PCR, and TCRdb kept only the in-frame ones, dropping some. The data show roughly 2,300,000 clones, roughly 92% seen once. This clonotype originated in a man between 18 and 35 years old in good health. Some clones in this sample may be carry-over from other donors' samples. Sequencing was performed on naive CD4+ T cells from PBMCs. Subset described: CD45RA+ positively selected.

CDR3 region: CASRSDRGRYGYTF. The CDR3 nucleotides are TGCGCCAGCAGGTCGGACAGGGGCCGCTATGGCTACACCTTC. This sequence joins TRBV5-1 and TRBJ1-2; 9 bases agree with TRBD1. The CDR3 has 14 residues. CDR1 and CDR2 (germline): SGHRS, YFSETQ. V shed 5 bases, J shed 4 bases, and the junction held 6 bases outside the gene matches.